One and the same sample provided the 2 T cell receptor beta chains below, sequenced in a study of cytomegalovirus exposure and HLA in healthy donors. Both 60 Vbeta primers and 13 Jbeta primers went into the PCR. TCRdb's table, derived via immunoSEQ multiplex PCR, lists solely in-frame clones and lacks some. The data show roughly 190,000 clones, with around three quarters seen just once and 11% to 15% held by the top ten. The specimen sequenced was PBMCs. The receptors come from a woman younger than 45 in good health and CMV-seropositive.

The chain recombines TRBV6-1 with TRBJ2-2; D call uncertain. The CDR3 length is 14 residues. Per the germline V gene, CDR1 is MNHNS and CDR2 is SASEGT. Between the trimmed V and J ends, which lost 1 base and 5 bases, there was a span of 8 bases. CDR3 residues: CASSEGVQTGELFF. CDR3 nucleotides: TGTGCCAGCAGTGAAGGGGTACAGACCGGGGAGCTGTTTTTT.

This clone was observed once. V usage is TRBV28 and J usage is TRBJ2-4, with D perhaps TRBD2 (6 bases). This CDR3 is built from 16 residues. The germline V gene encodes CDR1 MDHEN and CDR2 SYDVKM. V was pared by 3 bases and J by 8 bases, with 20 bases between. CDR3 amino acids: CASSFRPGVGVDIQYF. In DNA, the CDR3 is TGTGCCAGCAGTTTTCGGCCGGGAGTGGGGGTGGACATTCAGTACTTC.